Listed here are 32 T cell receptor beta chains from one sample, sequenced in a study of CD8+CD57+ T cells in acquired aplastic anemia. Profiles of TCR beta VDJ and CDR3 were generated from a genomic DNA template. Using its own MiXCR run on the reads, TCRdb lists one record per CDR3 protein. The sample holds around 15,000 distinct CDR3 sequences, under 40% seen once. Patients selected for sequencing had displayed CD8+CD57+ cell expansion by flow cytometry. Study-level results: Lower diversity marked CD8+CD57+ cells in patients, relative to total CD4+ and CD8+ pools.

Their target antigens are unknown. Sequences were obtained from CD8+CD57+ T cells sorted from PBMCs. Subset in this sample: bead-enriched CD8+CD57+ effector memory T cells from SAA patients. The receptor source for this set is a human donor with aplastic anemia.

This clonotype occurred many times. The chain carries TRBV5-1 and TRBJ2-3; D call uncertain. Germline loops: CDR1 SGHRS, CDR2 YFSETQ. The ends were cut back, 1 base at V and 1 base at J, with 4 bases in the middle. The CDR3 runs 13 residues. Here the CDR3 reads CASSLPGTDTQYF. Written as DNA, the CDR3 is TGCGCCAGCAGCTTGCCCGGCACAGATACGCAGTATTTT.

The chain couples TRBV5-1 to TRBJ1-3, with D tentatively TRBD1 (5 bases). Per the germline V gene, CDR1 is SGHRS and CDR2 is YFSETQ. The CDR3 consists of 15 residues. The CDR3 DNA follows: TGCGCTATCCCAAACCAGGGAGCAACTGGAAACACCATATATTTT. It codes for CAIPNQGATGNTIYF.

This clonotype was counted only a few times. The gene calls are TRBV4-2 and TRBJ1-2, with 8 bases matching TRBD1. Germline lookup yields CDR1 LGHNA and CDR2 YNFKEQ. V lost 0 bases, J lost 7 bases, and 7 bases stayed unmatched. The CDR3 is 15 amino acids. CDR3: CASSQDLRGQGGYTF. The CDR3 DNA reads as TGTGCCAGCAGCCAAGATCTCAGGGGGCAAGGTGGCTACACCTTC.

This clonotype has just a few counts. This rearrangement joins TRBV20-1 to TRBJ2-7; weak D call: TRBD1 (5 bases). This CDR3 has 13 residues. Trimming shortened V by 7 bases and J by 1 base, and 14 bases separated the two germline ends. Per germline, CDR1 DFQATT and CDR2 SNEGSKA (reference sequence). CDR3 in DNA: TGCAGTGATCCGCTGACAGCTTCCTACGAGCAGTACTTC. Translated: CSDPLTASYEQYF.

Concerning this clonotype: The junction shows a germline mismatch at one end, possibly a read error. This chain uses TRBV20-1 with TRBJ2-3, with a tentative D call TRBD2 (7 bases). The CDR3 is made up of 16 amino acids. Germline V CDR1 and CDR2: DFQATT, SNEGSKA (reference sequence). CDR3 sequence reads: CSARDQVGGDTDTRYF. CDR3 nucleotides: TGCAGTGCTAGAGATCAAGTTGGGGGGGACACAGATACGCGGTATTTT.

The chain has TRBV19 and TRBJ2-1, with 9 bases identical to TRBD2. This CDR3 has 17 residues. V trimming: 7 bases; J trimming: 8 bases; junction bases outside the gene matches: 18. Looked up from germline, CDR1 is LNHDA and CDR2 is SQIVND (reference sequence). CDR3 sequence reads: CASTPSGGSGRYDEQFF. CDR3 sequence (DNA): TGTGCCAGTACCCCAAGTGGCGGTAGCGGGAGATACGATGAGCAGTTCTTC.

V usage is TRBV15 and J usage is TRBJ2-2, with no clear D. Germline V gene data show CDR1 as LNHNV and CDR2 as YYDKDF (reference sequence). The ends were cut back, 0 bases at V and 7 bases at J, with 9 bases in the middle. The CDR3 loop spans 14 amino acids. This CDR3 reads CATSRDREHGELFF. CDR3 DNA sequence: TGTGCCACCAGCAGAGACAGAGAGCACGGGGAGCTGTTTTTT.

The CDR3 DNA sequence: TGTGCCAGTAGTCGGCAGACATTCGGAGGTGGAAACACCATATATTTT. Residues: CASSRQTFGGGNTIYF. The J gene is TRBJ1-3, the V gene TRBV19; D gene uncertain. The germline V gene encodes CDR1 LNHDA and CDR2 SQIVND (reference sequence). The V end was cut by 5 bases, the J end by 3 bases, with 17 bases between. The CDR3 extends over 16 amino acids.

In its sample, this clonotype was seen a few times. V is TRBV29-1 and J is TRBJ2-3, with D perhaps TRBD2 (6 bases). Germline V CDR1 and CDR2: SQVTM, ANQGSEA. This CDR3 is 12 amino acids long. V shed 5 bases and J shed 4 bases, with 10 bases lying between them. CDR3 amino acids: CSVRENADTQYF. The CDR3 nucleotides read TGCAGCGTTCGGGAGAATGCAGATACGCAGTATTTT.

The chain is built from TRBV5-1 and TRBJ1-1; D not certain. Germline V gene data show CDR1 as SGHRS and CDR2 as YFSETQ. The CDR3 consists of 14 residues. The V and J ends lost 4 bases and 4 bases respectively, with 14 bases between them. In DNA form, the CDR3 reads TGCGCCAGCAGCCTCCCCCTGGCCGGCACTGAAGCTTTCTTT. This gives the protein CASSLPLAGTEAFF.

This clonotype was seen many times. The CDR3 reads CASSQLDRGGQPQHF. The DNA of the CDR3 is TGCGCCAGCAGCCAATTGGACAGGGGAGGTCAGCCCCAGCATTTT. The V and J genes are TRBV4-1 and TRBJ1-5, with 9 bases fitting TRBD1. J lost 6 bases, V lost 2 bases, and 5 bases had no gene match. Germline assignment: CDR1 MGHRA and CDR2 YSYEKL. This CDR3 has 15 amino acids.

This sequence joins TRBV2 and TRBJ1-6; the D is unclear. The ends were cut back, 7 bases at V and 6 bases at J, with 10 bases in the middle. The CDR3 has 13 residues. CDR1 and CDR2 from the germline V gene are SNHLY and FYNNEI. The CDR3 DNA is TGTGCCAGCATAAAGGACTTTAATTCACCCCTCCACTTT. Translated, it gives CASIKDFNSPLHF.

This clonotype was observed a handful of times. The chain links TRBV20-1 to TRBJ2-3; no firm D call. The germline V gene has CDR1 DFQATT and CDR2 SNEGSKA (reference sequence). Trimming pared 6 bases from V and 6 bases from J, leaving 10 bases between. The CDR3 runs to 11 residues. The CDR3 DNA follows: TGCAGTGCCGAGGCTCAGGATACGCAGTATTTT. The encoded protein is CSAEAQDTQYF.

The table lists this clonotype with a few counts. The chain joins TRBV15 to TRBJ2-1, with TRBD2 matching 10 bases. V shed 3 bases, J shed 9 bases, and the junction held 14 bases outside the gene matches. The CDR3 runs 17 residues. CDR1 is LNHNV, CDR2 YYDKDF, per germline (reference sequence). The CDR3 bases are TGTGCCACCAGCAGCCAACTGACAACGGGACTAGCGAGTGAGCAGTTCTTC. Its protein is CATSSQLTTGLASEQFF. The variable domain in full, with the rest retrieved from reference TRBV15 and TRBJ2-1, is DAMVIQNPRYQVTQFGKPVTLSCSQTLNHNVMYWYQQKSSQAPKLLFHYYDKDFNNEADTPDNFQSRRPNTSFCFLDIRSPGLGDTAMYLCATSSQLTTGLASEQFFGPGTRLTVL.

This sequence joins TRBV2 and TRBJ2-1; a weak D match, TRBD2 (6 bases). V lost 9 bases to trimming and J lost 7 bases, with 16 bases between them. Germline V lookup: CDR1 SNHLY, CDR2 FYNNEI. This CDR3 has 13 residues. DNA of the CDR3: TGTGCCAGTGGCCATCACGCGGGGAATGAGCAGTTCTTC. It codes for CASGHHAGNEQFF.

The chain carries TRBV19 and TRBJ1-1, with D possibly being TRBD1 (6 bases). The V gene lost 3 bases and the J gene lost 4 bases, with 6 bases spanning the gap. The CDR3 has 12 amino acids. The V gene's germline CDR1 is LNHDA and CDR2 SQIVND (reference sequence). CDR3 in amino acids: CASSMGATEAFF. The CDR3 region has the DNA TGTGCCAGTAGTATGGGGGCCACTGAAGCTTTCTTT.

For this clonotype: The junction does not match germline at one end; this may be a read error. The rearrangement uses TRBV7-7 and TRBJ2-5, with 7 bases aligning to TRBD1. This CDR3 spans 16 amino acids. Germline values: CDR1 SSHAT, CDR2 FNYEAQ (reference sequence). CDR3 in amino acids: CASSSEPGQYQETQYF. CDR3 in DNA: TGTGCTAGCAGCTCCGAACCGGGACAGTACCAAGAGACCCAGTACTTC.

V is TRBV24-1 and J is TRBJ2-2; D unresolved. The CDR3 loop spans 13 amino acids. Trimming took off 4 bases at V and 6 bases at J, with 8 bases between the two ends. Germline loops: CDR1 KGHDR, CDR2 SFDVKD. The CDR3 sequence is CATSDPGSGELFF. The CDR3 DNA reads as TGTGCCACCAGTGACCCGGGCTCCGGGGAGCTGTTTTTT.

This clonotype was observed a handful of times. The rearrangement uses TRBV10-2 and TRBJ1-4, with a tentative D call TRBD1 (6 bases). Trimming stripped 2 bases from V and 6 bases from J, with 13 bases between. Germline assignment: CDR1 WSHSY and CDR2 SAAADI. The CDR3 length is 15 residues. The CDR3 loop is CASSEGGGAYEKLFF. The CDR3, as DNA: TGCGCCAGCAGTGAGGGGGGGGGCGCATATGAAAAACTGTTTTTT.

This clonotype has more than one count but fewer than ten. The CDR3 loop reads CSVVLANNEQYF. The DNA for the CDR3 is TGCAGCGTTGTACTAGCGAATAACGAGCAGTACTTC. The chain links TRBV29-1 to TRBJ2-7, with 7 bases matching TRBD2. CDR1 is SQVTM and CDR2 is ANQGSEA in the germline V gene. This CDR3 has 12 amino acids. The V and J ends lost 4 bases and 5 bases, in that order; junction bases with no gene match: 5.

The V and J genes are TRBV29-1 and TRBJ1-1; D gene uncertain. The CDR3 is 13 residues long. Germline CDR1 reads SQVTM; CDR2 reads ANQGSEA. The V end was cut by 6 bases, the J end by 3 bases, with 14 bases between. The chain's CDR3 is CSVASAQDTEAFF. Here the CDR3 DNA reads TGCAGCGTCGCTTCGGCCCAGGACACTGAAGCTTTCTTT.

The V gene is TRBV20-1, the J gene TRBJ2-1; D gene unclear. V shed 7 bases and J shed 2 bases, with 9 bases lying between them. The CDR3 loop spans 12 amino acids. Per germline, CDR1 DFQATT and CDR2 SNEGSKA (reference sequence). CDR3 loop: CSGARPYNEQFF. The CDR3 DNA follows: TGCAGTGGGGCTAGGCCCTACAATGAGCAGTTCTTC.

This clonotype was seen a few times. The rearrangement uses TRBV6-4 and TRBJ2-3; D may be TRBD2 (5 bases). The CDR3 runs to 14 residues. Germline CDR1 reads MRHNA; CDR2 reads SNTAGT. With 2 bases removed from V and 6 bases from J, the gap between germline ends came to 12 bases. The CDR3 reads CASSDGGSVDTQYF. In DNA, the CDR3 is TGTGCCAGCAGTGACGGTGGGAGTGTGGATACGCAGTATTTT.

V and J are TRBV20-1 and TRBJ2-1; 7 bases agree with TRBD1. This CDR3 contains 14 residues. Germline values: CDR1 DFQATT, CDR2 SNEGSKA (reference sequence). V shed 0 bases and J 4 bases; nucleotides not matched to a gene: 3. CDR3 residues: CSARDRGQYNEQFF. Written as DNA, the CDR3 is TGCAGTGCTAGAGATCGGGGACAGTACAATGAGCAGTTCTTC.

This clonotype was detected a few times. The chain carries TRBV19 and TRBJ2-1, with a possible D match to TRBD2 (5 bases). There are 12 residues in the CDR3. V gave up 6 bases and J gave up 7 bases, with 10 bases separating them. The V gene's germline CDR1 is LNHDA and CDR2 SQIVND (reference sequence). The CDR3 sequence is CASSLPGNEQFF. The CDR3 DNA reads TGTGCCAGTAGCCTCCCGGGGAATGAGCAGTTCTTC.

The V and J genes are TRBV20-1 and TRBJ2-7; 12 positions agree with TRBD2. The trim removed 2 bases at V and 5 bases at J, leaving 4 bases unmatched. The germline CDR1 and CDR2 sequences are DFQATT and SNEGSKA (reference sequence). This CDR3 is built from 14 residues. CDR3 in amino acids: CSARSTSGSDEQYF. In DNA form, the CDR3 reads TGCAGTGCTAGATCGACTAGCGGGAGTGACGAGCAGTACTTC.

This clonotype was counted many times. The genes are TRBV4-1 and TRBJ2-7; D remains ambiguous. This CDR3 region has 12 residues. Germline V lookup: CDR1 MGHRA, CDR2 YSYEKL. The V gene lost 1 base and the J gene lost 6 bases, with 7 bases spanning the gap. This CDR3 reads CASSQVWSEQYF. The CDR3 DNA reads as TGCGCCAGCAGCCAAGTGTGGTCCGAGCAGTACTTC.

The rearrangement uses TRBV7-3 and TRBJ2-3; 7 bases are shared with TRBD1. Trimming at V came to 5 bases and at J to 0 bases, leaving 8 bases not matched to a gene. Germline V CDR1 and CDR2: SGHTA, FQGTGA. This CDR3 has 16 amino acids. The CDR3 loop reads CASSAPGTASTDTQYF. The CDR3 bases are TGTGCCAGCAGCGCACCCGGGACAGCGAGCACAGATACGCAGTATTTT.

The J gene is TRBJ1-4, the V gene TRBV6-1, with a tentative D call TRBD1 (5 bases). The ends were cut back, 5 bases at V and 7 bases at J, with 14 bases in the middle. The CDR3 runs 14 residues. Germline loops: CDR1 MNHNS, CDR2 SASEGT. The CDR3 loop reads CASSPQGVIEKLFF. The CDR3, as DNA: TGTGCCAGCAGTCCGCAGGGTGTTATTGAAAAACTGTTTTTT.

J is TRBJ2-7 and V is TRBV29-1; 12 bases fit TRBD1. CDR1 and CDR2 (germline): SQVTM, ANQGSEA. The length of the CDR3 is 15 residues. The V segment lost 8 bases and the J segment 2 bases; nucleotides outside the gene matches: 10. The CDR3 spells CSLDPGQGATYEQYV. The CDR3 bases are TGCAGCCTCGACCCGGGACAGGGGGCTACCTACGAGCAGTACGTC.

The chain carries TRBV15 and TRBJ2-7; 9 bases agree with TRBD1. Germline CDR1 and CDR2: LNHNV and YYDKDF (reference sequence). The CDR3 extends over 17 amino acids. V was clipped by 2 bases and J by 3 bases; unmatched bases: 11. CDR3 sequence (DNA): TGTGCCACCAGCAGACCATTTCCGGGACAGGGCCTCTACGAGCAGTACTTC. Protein product: CATSRPFPGQGLYEQYF.

The V and J genes are TRBV9 and TRBJ1-1, with no clear D. The V end was cut by 0 bases, the J end by 3 bases, with 6 bases between. There are 13 residues in the CDR3. Looked up from germline, CDR1 is SGDLS and CDR2 is YYNGEE. The CDR3 bases are TGTGCCAGCAGCGTAGAGACCTACACTGAAGCTTTCTTT. As protein: CASSVETYTEAFF. The full variable domain, its missing parts supplied by reference TRBV9 and TRBJ1-1, is DSGVTQTPKHLITATGQRVTLRCSPRSGDLSVYWYQQSLDQGLQFLIQYYNGEERAKGNILERFSAQQFPDLHSELNLSSLELGDSALYFCASSVETYTEAFFGQGTRLTVV.